This T cell receptor (beta chain) was obtained from a study of T cell responses to AZD1222 COVID-19 vaccine. On the study more broadly: Second-dose intervals of approximately 4 or approximately 12 weeks were pooled.

The length of the CDR3 is 15 residues. TCRdb keeps only in-frame clones here, not all; method: immunoSEQ multiplex PCR. Of fewer than 150,000 clones in the sample, roughly 90% were seen once. The sequence derives from an adult in good health. The rearrangement links TRBV21-1 to TRBJ1-2. TRBV21-1 is given as a pseudogene. The sequencing used peripheral blood, collected on day 0 of AZD1222 vaccination. This chain's CDR3 is CASSKGPAGEEGYTF. In DNA, the CDR3 is TGTGCCAGCAGCAAAGGTCCCGCGGGGGAGGAAGGCTACACCTTC.